This T cell receptor (beta chain) was sequenced for a study of T cells in Graves' hyperthyroidism and ophthalmopathy. The CDR3 regions of TCR beta were amplified from RNA transcripts. With the HTBI primer set, the TCR CDR3 went through a first round of RT-PCR. One entry per CDR3 protein results from TCRdb running MiXCR on the multiplex PCR reads. Of some 490,000 distinct CDR3 sequences in the sample, approximately 23% were seen once. Study-level results: Most thyroid clonotypes expanded above 0.001 appeared in blood too.

As regards this clonotype: Its specificity is not known.

This TCR derives from a woman aged 65 to 85 with Graves' ophthalmopathy. Input material: blood.

CDR3 nucleotides: TGTGCCAGCAGCTTAGATCACGGGGCCTACGAGCAGTACTTC. Protein: CASSLDHGAYEQYF. The chain couples TRBV11-2 to TRBJ2-7, with a tentative D call TRBD2 (5 bases). V lost 0 bases, J lost 2 bases, and 8 bases lay in between. Germline assignment: CDR1 SGHAT and CDR2 FQNNGV. CDR3 length equals 14 residues.